This T cell receptor (beta chain) came from a study of T cells after somatic rescue of genetic block. Trimming pared 3 bases from V and 0 bases from J, leaving 11 bases between. The germline gives CDR1 MGHRA, CDR2 YSYEKL. This CDR3 is built from 15 residues. The assay was immunoSEQ multiplex PCR, and TCRdb's table has in-frame clones only and misses some. The sample carries tens of thousands of clones, about nine tenths recorded once. This TCR derives from a woman younger than 35. The chain carries TRBV4-1 and TRBJ1-2; weak D call: TRBD1 (6 bases). The specimen sequenced was peripheral blood mononuclear cells (PBMCs). CDR3 coding DNA: TGCGCCAGCAGCCACCGAGGGGGTGCTAACTATGGCTACACCTTC. It translates to CASSHRGGANYGYTF.